This T cell receptor beta chain was sequenced in a study of cytomegalovirus exposure and HLA in healthy donors. Study-wide results and limits: TCR beta V- and J-gene trimming, according to a later analysis, was linked to a missense DCLRE1C variant. Over 150 TCR beta chains were listed as cytomegalovirus-associated. A later analysis associated roughly 15,000 TCR beta sequences with HLA alleles at a 0.05 false discovery rate.

With 60 Vbeta and 13 Jbeta primers, the PCR was carried out. Assay: immunoSEQ multiplex PCR; the TCRdb copy retains only in-frame clones and omits some. The sample contains approximately 150,000 clones, 68% of which appear only once. V was cut by 0 bases and J by 2 bases, with 10 bases left in between. In germline, CDR1 is LNHNV, CDR2 YYDKDF (reference sequence). The CDR3 is 15 residues long. In the case of this clone: What it binds is not known.

The receptor was isolated from a woman aged 40 to 49 in good health and CMV-seropositive. Sequencing was carried out using PBMCs. V is TRBV15 and J is TRBJ1-2; D call uncertain. The CDR3 reads CATSRDPGRNYGYTF. The CDR3 nucleotides read TGTGCCACCAGCAGAGATCCCGGGAGGAACTATGGCTACACCTTC.